This T cell receptor beta chain appears in the sequencing data of a study of sequential checkpoint blockade in melanoma. Overall study: Arm A got nivolumab then ipilimumab; arm B the reverse, 1:1. Each arm's sequence ended with maintenance nivolumab.

The ends lost 5 bases at V and 5 bases at J; junction bases unmatched: 8. Looked up from germline, CDR1 is SEHNR and CDR2 is FQNEAQ (reference sequence). The CDR3 has 15 amino acids. The treatment here: randomized to nivolumab then ipilimumab (arm A) or the reverse (arm B). None of the patients previously received DNA-damaging chemotherapy. PBMC sorting kept live CD3+CD8+ cells without CD19 or CD56. Profiling relied on immunoSEQ multiplex PCR, and the TCRdb table lists in-frame clones only, not all of them. The sample holds about 13,000 clones; roughly four fifths are singletons and the top ten take roughly half.

The clonotype originates from a human patient with melanoma. Some clones in this sample may be carry-over from other donors' samples. The chain is built from TRBV7-9 and TRBJ1-4; 7 nucleotides match TRBD1. Sequencing was performed on CD8+ T cells sorted from blood (inferred from file names), taken from a patient given nivolumab and ipilimumab in sequence. The CDR3 is CASSRRDRQNEKLFF. The DNA for the CDR3 is TGTGCCAGCAGCCGAAGGGACAGACAAAATGAAAAACTGTTTTTT.